This is a list of T cell receptor beta chains from one sample in a study of T-cell reconstitution after alpha-beta-depleted transplantation in children. TCRdb reprocessed the PCR reads via MiXCR and lists one record per CDR3 protein. The sample shows roughly 240,000 distinct CDR3 sequences, roughly 8.2% of them seen only once. The source material was PBMCs, mostly from graft donor cells, sampled 180 days after TCRalphabeta/CD19-depleted stem cell transplant. Receptor source: a male patient younger than 18 who had a stem cell transplant for acute lymphoblastic leukemia, so the T cells may come from the graft donor. Both conserved end residues are part of each CDR3. Fields, in order: V gene, D gene, clone size, J gene, CDR3 protein, CDR3 DNA. The D gene is left open where the match is weak. Clone sizes are given selectively: once, few, many, or a class where the clone is expanded.

V gene: TRBV5-4
D gene: TRBD2
clone size: NA
J gene: TRBJ2-5
CDR3 protein: CASSSGLAGRQETQYF
CDR3 DNA: TGTGCCAGCAGCTCGGGACTAGCGGGAAGGCAAGAGACCCAGTACTTC

V gene: TRBV6-2/TRBV6-3
D gene: NA
clone size: NA
J gene: TRBJ2-1
CDR3 protein: CASSYTHEQFF
CDR3 DNA: TGTGCCAGCAGTTACACGCATGAGCAGTTCTTC

V gene: TRBV20-1
D gene: TRBD1
clone size: many
J gene: TRBJ2-2
CDR3 protein: CSARRTGVTGELFF
CDR3 DNA: TGCAGTGCTAGGAGGACAGGGGTGACCGGGGAGCTGTTTTTT

V gene: TRBV25-1
D gene: NA
clone size: medium-sized
J gene: TRBJ1-2
CDR3 protein: CASSWGQGDGYTF
CDR3 DNA: TGTGCCAGCAGCTGGGGGCAGGGCGATGGCTACACCTTC

V gene: TRBV21-1
D gene: NA
clone size: many
J gene: TRBJ2-5
CDR3 protein: CASRGSRTKETQYF
CDR3 DNA: TGTGCCAGCAGGGGGTCCAGGACGAAAGAGACCCAGTACTTC

V gene: TRBV4-1
D gene: TRBD1
clone size: many
J gene: TRBJ2-3
CDR3 protein: CASSQDMGTVRTDTQYF
CDR3 DNA: TGCGCCAGCAGCCAAGATATGGGGACAGTCCGCACAGATACGCAGTATTTT

V gene: TRBV5-1
D gene: NA
clone size: many
J gene: TRBJ2-2
CDR3 protein: CASSPEGLSTTGELFF
CDR3 DNA: TGCGCCAGCAGCCCCGAGGGCCTCTCGACCACCGGGGAGCTGTTTTTT

V gene: TRBV10-2
D gene: NA
clone size: many
J gene: TRBJ1-6
CDR3 protein: CASSQNSPLHF
CDR3 DNA: TGCGCCAGCAGTCAGAATTCACCCCTCCACTTT

V gene: TRBV23-1
D gene: TRBD1
clone size: NA
J gene: TRBJ2-7
CDR3 protein: CASSQGTGFEQYF
CDR3 DNA: TGCGCCAGCAGTCAAGGGACAGGGTTCGAGCAGTACTTC

V gene: TRBV12-3/TRBV12-4
D gene: TRBD1
clone size: many
J gene: TRBJ1-1
CDR3 protein: CASREKGQTKNTEAFF
CDR3 DNA: TGTGCCAGCAGGGAAAAGGGACAGACGAAGAACACTGAAGCTTTCTTT

V gene: TRBV20-1
D gene: TRBD1
clone size: many
J gene: TRBJ2-3
CDR3 protein: CSASTDRGGTDTQYF
CDR3 DNA: TGCAGTGCTAGCACCGACAGGGGAGGAACAGATACGCAGTATTTT

V gene: TRBV9
D gene: NA
clone size: NA
J gene: TRBJ1-2
CDR3 protein: CASSVGSYGYTF
CDR3 DNA: TGTGCCAGCAGCGTAGGGTCCTATGGCTACACCTTC

V gene: TRBV20-1
D gene: NA
clone size: many
J gene: TRBJ1-2
CDR3 protein: CSAHRGGYGYTF
CDR3 DNA: TGCAGTGCCCATCGCGGGGGCTATGGCTACACCTTC

V gene: TRBV12-3/TRBV12-4
D gene: NA
clone size: many
J gene: TRBJ2-5
CDR3 protein: CASTAAGYQETQYF
CDR3 DNA: TGTGCCAGCACCGCTGCGGGGTACCAAGAGACCCAGTACTTC

V gene: TRBV2
D gene: TRBD1
clone size: many
J gene: TRBJ2-2
CDR3 protein: CASSPHRGNTGELFF
CDR3 DNA: TGTGCCAGCAGTCCCCACAGGGGAAACACCGGGGAGCTGTTTTTT

V gene: TRBV5-1
D gene: NA
clone size: many
J gene: TRBJ2-1
CDR3 protein: CASSLDSDNEQFF
CDR3 DNA: TGCGCCAGCAGCCTAGACAGTGACAATGAGCAGTTCTTC

V gene: TRBV5-1
D gene: NA
clone size: many
J gene: TRBJ2-7
CDR3 protein: CASSLEGHYEQYF
CDR3 DNA: TGCGCCAGCAGCTTGGAGGGGCACTACGAGCAGTACTTC

V gene: TRBV10-3
D gene: TRBD2
clone size: many
J gene: TRBJ2-1
CDR3 protein: CAISELDSSGRNNEQFF
CDR3 DNA: TGTGCCATCAGTGAACTCGACTCTAGCGGGAGAAACAATGAGCAGTTCTTC

V gene: TRBV6-1
D gene: TRBD2
clone size: NA
J gene: TRBJ2-7
CDR3 protein: CASSGRTSGGAVSSYEQYF
CDR3 DNA: TGTGCCAGCAGTGGCCGGACTAGCGGGGGGGCCGTTTCCTCCTACGAGCAGTACTTC

V gene: TRBV29-1
D gene: TRBD2
clone size: many
J gene: TRBJ2-1
CDR3 protein: CSVAGGASYDEQFF
CDR3 DNA: TGCAGCGTTGCCGGGGGGGCTTCCTATGATGAGCAGTTCTTC

V gene: TRBV5-1
D gene: NA
clone size: many
J gene: TRBJ2-3
CDR3 protein: CASRPATWADTQYF
CDR3 DNA: TGCGCCAGCAGACCGGCTACGTGGGCAGATACGCAGTATTTT

V gene: TRBV29-1
D gene: NA
clone size: many
J gene: TRBJ1-2
CDR3 protein: CSVESPGLYGYTF
CDR3 DNA: TGCAGCGTTGAATCTCCAGGGCTTTATGGCTACACCTTC

V gene: TRBV24-1
D gene: NA
clone size: many
J gene: TRBJ2-3
CDR3 protein: CATSETTGRTDTQYF
CDR3 DNA: TGTGCCACCAGTGAAACGACTGGACGCACAGATACGCAGTATTTT

V gene: TRBV4-2
D gene: TRBD1
clone size: once
J gene: TRBJ2-7
CDR3 protein: CASSPGQVLYEQYF
CDR3 DNA: TGTGCCAGCAGTCCCGGACAGGTCCTCTACGAGCAGTACTTC

V gene: TRBV6-2/TRBV6-3
D gene: NA
clone size: many
J gene: TRBJ2-7
CDR3 protein: CASSTPGPGHEQYF
CDR3 DNA: TGTGCCAGCAGTACGCCGGGCCCCGGGCACGAGCAGTACTTC

V gene: TRBV9
D gene: TRBD1
clone size: many
J gene: TRBJ1-2
CDR3 protein: CASGQGGYGYTF
CDR3 DNA: TGTGCCAGTGGACAGGGAGGCTATGGCTACACCTTC

V gene: TRBV6-2/TRBV6-3
D gene: TRBD1
clone size: NA
J gene: TRBJ2-7
CDR3 protein: CASGTLRGRRDRGQIGPYEQYF
CDR3 DNA: TGTGCCAGCGGGACCCTGAGGGGTAGACGGGACAGGGGGCAGATAGGCCCCTACGAGCAGTACTTC

V gene: TRBV4-3
D gene: NA
clone size: many
J gene: TRBJ2-2
CDR3 protein: CASSQAAVKTGELFF
CDR3 DNA: TGCGCCAGCAGCCAAGCCGCGGTCAAGACCGGGGAGCTGTTTTTT

V gene: TRBV11-2
D gene: NA
clone size: many
J gene: TRBJ1-4
CDR3 protein: CASSFGGEKLFF
CDR3 DNA: TGTGCCAGCAGCTTCGGGGGTGAAAAACTGTTTTTT

V gene: TRBV7-2
D gene: NA
clone size: few
J gene: TRBJ2-2
CDR3 protein: CASSPQMGELFF
CDR3 DNA: TGTGCCAGCAGCCCCCAAATGGGGGAGCTGTTTTTT

V gene: TRBV28
D gene: NA
clone size: many
J gene: TRBJ1-2
CDR3 protein: CASTGSNYGYTF
CDR3 DNA: TGTGCCAGCACCGGCTCTAACTATGGCTACACCTTC

V gene: TRBV4-1
D gene: TRBD2
clone size: NA
J gene: TRBJ2-7
CDR3 protein: CASSQRLFLAGGTYEQYF
CDR3 DNA: TGCGCCAGCAGCCAACGTTTGTTTTTAGCGGGAGGGACCTACGAGCAGTACTTC

V gene: TRBV13
D gene: TRBD1
clone size: NA
J gene: TRBJ1-5
CDR3 protein: CASSSYRGVLSNQPQHF
CDR3 DNA: TGTGCCAGCAGCTCCTACAGGGGGGTCCTTAGCAATCAGCCCCAGCATTTT

V gene: TRBV4-3
D gene: TRBD1
clone size: many
J gene: TRBJ1-2
CDR3 protein: CASSQDGGQGGYTF
CDR3 DNA: TGCGCCAGCAGCCAAGATGGAGGACAGGGCGGCTACACCTTC

V gene: TRBV5-1
D gene: TRBD2
clone size: many
J gene: TRBJ2-7
CDR3 protein: CASSLVLAGSYEQYF
CDR3 DNA: TGCGCCAGCAGCTTGGTATTAGCGGGGTCCTACGAGCAGTACTTC

V gene: TRBV20-1
D gene: TRBD1
clone size: many
J gene: TRBJ2-5
CDR3 protein: CSARAGTGKETQYF
CDR3 DNA: TGCAGTGCTAGAGCCGGGACAGGGAAAGAGACCCAGTACTTC

V gene: TRBV12-3/TRBV12-4
D gene: NA
clone size: many
J gene: TRBJ1-2
CDR3 protein: CASSWAGDGYTF
CDR3 DNA: TGTGCCAGCAGTTGGGCCGGGGATGGCTACACCTTC

V gene: TRBV18
D gene: NA
clone size: many
J gene: TRBJ2-7
CDR3 protein: CASSPPEGEQYF
CDR3 DNA: TGTGCCAGCTCCCCCCCCGAGGGCGAGCAGTACTTC

V gene: TRBV4-3
D gene: NA
clone size: many
J gene: TRBJ2-1
CDR3 protein: CASSQDSGGYYNEQFF
CDR3 DNA: TGCGCCAGCAGCCAAGATTCGGGGGGCTATTACAATGAGCAGTTCTTC

V gene: TRBV11-1
D gene: TRBD2
clone size: many
J gene: TRBJ2-7
CDR3 protein: CASSPRTSGGVGSYEQYF
CDR3 DNA: TGTGCCAGCAGCCCTCGGACTAGCGGGGGAGTAGGGTCCTACGAGCAGTACTTC

V gene: TRBV29-1
D gene: TRBD2
clone size: many
J gene: TRBJ2-1
CDR3 protein: CSARAGGPGEQFF
CDR3 DNA: TGCAGCGCGAGAGCGGGAGGGCCAGGTGAGCAGTTCTTC

V gene: TRBV10-3
D gene: NA
clone size: NA
J gene: TRBJ2-2
CDR3 protein: CAIRTLWNTGELFF
CDR3 DNA: TGTGCCATCAGAACACTTTGGAACACCGGGGAGCTGTTTTTT

V gene: TRBV12-3/TRBV12-4
D gene: TRBD1
clone size: many
J gene: TRBJ2-1
CDR3 protein: CASSSQGMWNEQFF
CDR3 DNA: TGTGCCAGCAGCTCACAGGGGATGTGGAATGAGCAGTTCTTC

V gene: TRBV20-1
D gene: NA
clone size: many
J gene: TRBJ2-7
CDR3 protein: CSALGQSSYEQYF
CDR3 DNA: TGCAGTGCCCTGGGGCAGAGCTCCTACGAGCAGTACTTC

V gene: TRBV15
D gene: NA
clone size: many
J gene: TRBJ2-3
CDR3 protein: CATSARRSSTDTQYF
CDR3 DNA: TGTGCCACCAGCGCCCGGAGGTCTAGCACAGATACGCAGTATTTT

V gene: TRBV7-9
D gene: NA
clone size: few
J gene: TRBJ2-7
CDR3 protein: CASSLDKTGYEQYF
CDR3 DNA: TGTGCCAGCAGCTTAGATAAAACAGGTTACGAGCAGTACTTC

V gene: TRBV6-1
D gene: TRBD1
clone size: many
J gene: TRBJ1-6
CDR3 protein: CASSRNRDRISPLHF
CDR3 DNA: TGTGCCAGCAGTCGAAACCGGGACAGGATCTCACCCCTCCACTTT

V gene: TRBV11-1
D gene: TRBD2
clone size: NA
J gene: TRBJ2-5
CDR3 protein: CASSLGGLRGKETQYF
CDR3 DNA: TGTGCCAGCAGCTTAGGGGGACTACGGGGGAAAGAGACCCAGTACTTC

V gene: TRBV10-3
D gene: TRBD1
clone size: many
J gene: TRBJ1-2
CDR3 protein: CAISEPGTGGPLGGYTF
CDR3 DNA: TGTGCCATCAGTGAGCCCGGGACAGGGGGCCCCCTTGGGGGCTACACCTTC

V gene: TRBV6-5
D gene: NA
clone size: NA
J gene: TRBJ2-7
CDR3 protein: CASSYSGPDYEQYF
CDR3 DNA: TGTGCCAGCAGTTACTCGGGACCCGACTACGAGCAGTACTTC

V gene: TRBV9
D gene: NA
clone size: NA
J gene: TRBJ2-1
CDR3 protein: CAGSVVGKSNEQFF
CDR3 DNA: TGTGCCGGCAGCGTAGTTGGAAAGTCCAATGAGCAGTTCTTC

V gene: TRBV4-3
D gene: TRBD2
clone size: many
J gene: TRBJ2-3
CDR3 protein: CASSQESSGGAEADTQYF
CDR3 DNA: TGCGCCAGCAGCCAAGAGTCCAGCGGGGGGGCAGAGGCAGATACGCAGTATTTT